The 2 T cell receptor beta chains below were found in one sample sequenced in a study of CD8+ T cells in alopecia areata. TCR sequencing used cDNA made by reverse transcription of extracted RNA. Sequencing was performed with immunoSEQ multiplex PCR; in TCRdb, only in-frame clones are kept and a portion is missing. Of 65,000 to 70,000 clones listed, approximately 58% were seen once; the top ten hold approximately 15%. The sequencing used CD8+ T cells sorted from blood, collected at week 0. Receptors were obtained from a human donor with alopecia areata.

The chain has TRBV27 and TRBJ1-2; weak D call: TRBD1 (5 bases). The CDR3 sequence is 13 residues long. Germline V lookup: CDR1 MNHEY, CDR2 SMNVEV (reference sequence). V lost 0 bases and J 8 bases, leaving 10 bases between the germline ends. The CDR3 reads CASSLSGAQGYTF. CDR3 nucleotides: TGTGCCAGCAGTTTATCAGGGGCGCAAGGCTACACCTTC.

This clone was seen just once. This chain links TRBV13 with TRBJ2-3, with 11 bases matching TRBD2. The CDR3 covers 17 residues. Germline trimming cut 6 bases from V and 2 bases from J; bases unmatched to any gene: 10. The V gene's germline CDR1 is PRHDT and CDR2 FYEKMQ (reference sequence). CDR3 region: CASRAGLADLNTDTQYF. Written as DNA, the CDR3 is TGTGCCAGCAGGGCGGGACTAGCGGACCTTAACACAGATACGCAGTATTTT.